This is a list of T cell receptor beta chains from one sample in a study of cytomegalovirus exposure and HLA in healthy donors. This table comes from immunoSEQ multiplex PCR, and its TCRdb copy is limited to in-frame clones, with some not included. The sample shows 120,000 to 150,000 clones, approximately 83% of them seen only once. Sequencing was performed on PBMCs. The receptor source for this set is a woman in her thirties or forties in good health and CMV-seronegative. The conserved cysteine and the conserved F or W are not part of the CDR3 here. Each record gives: V gene, J gene, CDR3 protein.

v_gene: TRBV19; j_gene: TRBJ2-5; CDR3aa: ASRRRGGSPEETQY
v_gene: TRBV29-1; j_gene: TRBJ2-1; CDR3aa: SVDMLEEQF
v_gene: TRBV11-2; j_gene: TRBJ2-7; CDR3aa: ASSPGTGGYEQY
v_gene: TRBV13; j_gene: TRBJ2-1; CDR3aa: ASSLRLAGYNEQF
v_gene: TRBV5-4; j_gene: TRBJ2-6; CDR3aa: ASSLRSSGANVLT
v_gene: TRBV6-5; j_gene: TRBJ2-7; CDR3aa: ASRPRQGFSYEQY
v_gene: TRBV5-4; j_gene: TRBJ1-4; CDR3aa: ASSQGGATNEKLF
v_gene: TRBV30; j_gene: TRBJ1-2; CDR3aa: AWRQTGGSDYGYT
v_gene: TRBV18; j_gene: TRBJ2-6; CDR3aa: ASSPRQGSSGANVLT
v_gene: TRBV14; j_gene: TRBJ2-2; CDR3aa: ASSPGRELF
v_gene: TRBV11-2; j_gene: TRBJ2-1; CDR3aa: ASSQTPPGRARGEQF
v_gene: TRBV10-1; j_gene: TRBJ1-2; CDR3aa: ASSAPTGDGYT